This paragraph reports one TCR beta chain. Its target is not known. This record belongs to a study of post-analysis software for immune sequencing data. The library was made from cDNA and included unique molecular identifiers. Via MiXCR, TCRdb re-called the PCR reads, giving one row per CDR3 protein. The sample records roughly 620,000 distinct CDR3 sequences, roughly 45% being singletons. Overall study findings and caveats: Included in a set of about five TRBV segments more frequent in patients than controls were TRBV5-6, TRBV5-1 and TRBV20-1.

Per the germline V gene, CDR1 is ENHRY and CDR2 is SYGVKD. V shed 7 bases and J 5 bases; nucleotides not matched to a gene: 7. CDR3 size: 13 residues. The TCR was taken from a girl aged 10 to 17 with multiple sclerosis. The rearrangement uses TRBV10-3 and TRBJ2-7; 8 bases agree with TRBD1. Sequences were obtained from blood. CDR3 nucleotides: TGTGCCATCAAGGACAGGGCCATCGACGAGCAGTACTTC. Its translation is CAIKDRAIDEQYF.